These 27 T cell receptor beta chains share one sample of origin, sequenced in a study of T cells in Graves' hyperthyroidism and ophthalmopathy. The investigators amplified TCR beta CDR3 regions from RNA transcripts. A first-round RT-PCR of the TCR CDR3 used the HTBI primer set. TCRdb called the multiplex PCR reads again in MiXCR, with one record for every CDR3 protein. The sample carries hundreds of thousands of distinct CDR3 sequences, roughly 15% recorded once. Source material: blood. Source of these receptors: a woman in her thirties or forties with Graves' ophthalmopathy.

This clonotype was recorded many times. The rearrangement uses TRBV28 and TRBJ2-7; 8 nucleotides agree with TRBD2. The CDR3 covers 16 residues. CDR1 MDHEN and CDR2 SYDVKM come from the germline V gene. Trimming at V came to 5 bases and at J to 0 bases, leaving 9 bases not matched to a gene. The CDR3, as DNA: TGTGCCAGCAGTCCGATTACAAGCGGGAGCTCCTACGAGCAGTACTTC. Translated: CASSPITSGSSYEQYF.

Only a few counts were recorded for this clonotype. The CDR3 sequence: CASSPSRAPGNQPQHF. The CDR3 nucleotides read TGTGCCAGTAGTCCCTCCCGGGCTCCGGGCAATCAGCCCCAGCATTTT. The V call is TRBV19, the J call TRBJ1-5; D unresolved. The CDR3 has 16 residues. Germline CDR1 LNHDA, CDR2 SQIVND (reference sequence). V was cut by 5 bases and J by 2 bases, with 16 bases left in between.

This clonotype has just a few counts. The chain has TRBV18 and TRBJ2-7; 10 positions match TRBD2. The trim removed 8 bases at V and 4 bases at J, leaving 11 bases unmatched. The CDR3 is 15 residues long. Germline CDR1 KGHSH, CDR2 LQKENI. CDR3 in amino acids: CASTAEAGGSYEQYF. CDR3 nucleotide sequence: TGTGCCAGCACTGCCGAAGCGGGGGGGAGTTACGAGCAGTACTTC. The full variable domain, in which reference TRBV18 and TRBJ2-7 provide the parts outside the CDR3, is NAGVMQNPRHLVRRRGQEARLRCSPMKGHSHVYWYRQLPEEGLKFMVYLQKENIIDESGMPKERFSAEFPKEGPSILRIQQVVRGDSAAYFCASTAEAGGSYEQYFGPGTRLTVT.

This clonotype showed up many times. The V call is TRBV19, the J call TRBJ1-5; 9 bases line up with TRBD1. CDR1 LNHDA and CDR2 SQIVND come from the germline V gene (reference sequence). This CDR3 comprises 13 residues. The CDR3 nucleotides are TGTGCAGCCGGGACAGGGACGCGACAGCCCCAGCATTTT. Its translation: CAAGTGTRQPQHF. Drawing the rest from reference TRBV19 and TRBJ1-5, the complete variable domain is DGGITQSPKYLFRKEGQNVTLSCEQNLNHDAMYWYRQDPGQGLRLIYYSQIVNDFQKGDIAEGYSVSREKKESFPLTVTSAQKNPTAFYLCAAGTGTRQPQHFGDGTRLSIL.

This chain links TRBV3-1 with TRBJ1-2; TRBD1 aligns across 8 bases. Germline trimming cut 0 bases from V and 0 bases from J; bases unmatched to any gene: 9. The V gene's germline CDR1 is LGHDT and CDR2 YNNKEL (reference sequence). CDR3 length: 18 residues. The CDR3 DNA is TGTGCCAGCAGCCAAGAGAAGCGGGACAGGAGAGCTAACTATGGCTACACCTTC. As protein: CASSQEKRDRRANYGYTF.

This clonotype has a handful of counts. J is TRBJ1-5 and V is TRBV24-1; 7 bases agree with TRBD1. The CDR3 has 15 amino acids. Germline V gene data show CDR1 as KGHDR and CDR2 as SFDVKD. The J segment lost 2 bases and the V segment lost 3 bases, leaving 3 bases of the junction unmatched. The CDR3, as DNA: TGTGCCACCAGTGATGACAGGGCAGGCAATCAGCCCCAGCATTTT. Its translation: CATSDDRAGNQPQHF.

Many counts were recorded for this clonotype. The chain links TRBV6-1 to TRBJ2-7; D uncertain. Germline V gene lookup returns CDR1 MNHNS and CDR2 SASEGT. This CDR3 has 14 amino acids. V lost 3 bases and J 2 bases, leaving 11 bases between the germline ends. Written as DNA, the CDR3 is TGTGCCAGCAGTGATGGGTACCCGACCTACGAGCAGTACTTC. It codes for CASSDGYPTYEQYF.

This clonotype was observed a few times. One end of the junction fails to match germline, which may point to a read error. The V gene is TRBV13, the J gene TRBJ2-2, with 7 bases lining up with TRBD1. In germline, CDR1 is PRHDT, CDR2 FYEKMQ (reference sequence). The CDR3 extends over 15 amino acids. The CDR3 spells CASTLGDSTTGELFF. CDR3 sequence (DNA): TGTGCCAGCACCTTAGGGGACAGCACCACCGGGGAGCTGTTTTTT.

This clonotype was detected many times. The rearrangement joins TRBV7-9 to TRBJ2-2; unclear D gene. Germline CDR1 and CDR2: SEHNR and FQNEAQ (reference sequence). The CDR3 length is 13 residues. V lost 5 bases and J 5 bases, leaving 9 bases between the germline ends. This CDR3 is CASSLPQTGELFF. CDR3 sequence (DNA): TGTGCCAGCAGCCTTCCACAAACCGGGGAGCTGTTTTTT.

This clonotype was observed a few times. This chain uses TRBV10-3 with TRBJ2-7; maybe TRBD2 (5 bases). The V end lost 8 bases, the J end lost 7 bases, and 21 bases lay between the germline ends. Germline lookup yields CDR1 ENHRY and CDR2 SYGVKD. The CDR3 extends over 14 amino acids. CDR3 loop: CAIGTGNPLPEQYF. CDR3 DNA: TGTGCCATCGGAACCGGGAACCCTCTGCCAGAGCAGTACTTC.

This clonotype showed up many times. V is TRBV30 and J is TRBJ1-1; D not certain. Per the germline V gene, CDR1 is GTSNPN and CDR2 is SVGIG (reference sequence). The CDR3 consists of 13 residues. Trimming took off 3 bases at V and 3 bases at J, with 11 bases between the two ends. The CDR3 bases are TGTGCCTGGAGCGACTGGGTGGACACTGAAGCTTTCTTT. It specifies CAWSDWVDTEAFF. Drawing the rest from reference TRBV30 and TRBJ1-1, the complete variable domain is SQTIHQWPATLVQPVGSPLSLECTVEGTSNPNLYWYRQAAGRGLQLLFYSVGIGQISSEVPQNLSASRPQDRQFILSSKKLLLSDSGFYLCAWSDWVDTEAFFGQGTRLTVV.

This clonotype was recorded at least ten times. V usage is TRBV29-1 and J usage is TRBJ2-7; D gene unclear. Trimming took off 4 bases at V and 6 bases at J, with 13 bases between the two ends. This CDR3 is built from 12 residues. CDR1 SQVTM and CDR2 ANQGSEA come from the germline V gene. DNA of the CDR3: TGCAGCGTTGTCGACCCTATAGGCGAGCAGTACTTC. Its protein product is CSVVDPIGEQYF.

This clonotype was recorded at least ten times. The chain combines TRBV6-5 with TRBJ2-7; 9 bases map to TRBD2. This CDR3 region has 15 residues. The germline CDR1 and CDR2 sequences are MNHEY and SVGAGI. J gave up 5 bases and V 2 bases, and 7 bases lay outside the gene matches. Here the CDR3 reads CASSYRASGNDEQYF. CDR3 in DNA: TGTGCCAGCAGTTACCGGGCTAGCGGGAACGACGAGCAGTACTTC.

This clonotype was seen repeatedly, ten times or more. The chain couples TRBV11-2 to TRBJ2-7, with D hard to call. The V end lost 1 base, the J end lost 3 bases, and 16 bases lay between the germline ends. Germline V gene lookup returns CDR1 SGHAT and CDR2 FQNNGV. The CDR3 has 16 amino acids. The CDR3 is CASSLGFAGILYEQYF. CDR3 coding DNA: TGTGCCAGCAGCTTAGGTTTCGCAGGTATACTCTACGAGCAGTACTTC.

V and J are TRBV24-1 and TRBJ1-2, with a possible D match to TRBD1 (5 bases). V was shortened by 5 bases and J by 5 bases, with 14 bases between the two germline ends. The germline V gene has CDR1 KGHDR and CDR2 SFDVKD. CDR3 size: 14 residues. The CDR3 loop is CATSVIWGAYGYTF. The DNA of the CDR3 is TGTGCCACCAGTGTCATATGGGGCGCATATGGCTACACCTTC.

This clonotype was recorded many times. The rearrangement links TRBV12-3 or TRBV12-4 to TRBJ1-2; no clear D gene. The CDR3 is made up of 15 amino acids. V was shortened by 6 bases and J by 5 bases, with 19 bases between the two germline ends. CDR3 nucleotide sequence: TGTGCCAGCAGCCCGCTGTTTAGTTATGAATATGGCTACACCTTC. Amino acid sequence: CASSPLFSYEYGYTF.

The chain combines TRBV6-1 with TRBJ2-7; 7 nucleotides match TRBD2. V shed 5 bases and J 1 base; nucleotides not matched to a gene: 11. This CDR3 has 16 residues. Germline lookup yields CDR1 MNHNS and CDR2 SASEGT. The CDR3 DNA reads as TGTGCCAGCAGTCGGGACTCAGCGGGGACTTCCTACGAGCAGTACTTC. Translation gives CASSRDSAGTSYEQYF.

The table lists this clonotype with a few counts. The CDR3, as DNA: TGCAGTGCTAGAGATCGTAGCACCTACGAGCAGTACTTC. Its protein is CSARDRSTYEQYF. This rearrangement joins TRBV20-1 to TRBJ2-7; the D is unclear. Germline lookup yields CDR1 DFQATT and CDR2 SNEGSKA (reference sequence). The CDR3 extends over 13 amino acids. V lost 0 bases, J lost 2 bases, and 8 bases lay in between.

In its sample, this clonotype was seen a few times. The V call is TRBV6-4, the J call TRBJ1-1, with TRBD1 as a possible D gene (6 bases). Germline CDR1 and CDR2: MRHNA and SNTAGT. The CDR3 loop spans 13 amino acids. V lost 3 bases, J lost 4 bases, and 9 bases lay in between. CDR3 in amino acids: CASSEEGGTEAFF. The CDR3 DNA sequence: TGTGCCAGCAGTGAGGAAGGGGGCACTGAAGCTTTCTTT.

This clonotype was found many times. This rearrangement joins TRBV10-3 to TRBJ2-2; tentatively, D is TRBD2 (5 bases). The germline CDR1 and CDR2 sequences are ENHRY and SYGVKD. Trimming left V 11 bases short and J 0 bases short, with 10 bases between. The CDR3 is 13 residues long. The CDR3: CALSGANTGELFF. Here the CDR3 DNA reads TGTGCCCTCTCCGGGGCGAACACCGGGGAGCTGTTTTTT.

This clonotype was counted ten times or more. V is TRBV9 and J is TRBJ1-6; weak D call: TRBD1 (5 bases). Looked up from germline, CDR1 is SGDLS and CDR2 is YYNGEE. V lost 2 bases to trimming and J lost 5 bases, with 8 bases between them. The CDR3 totals 14 residues. CDR3 in amino acids: CASSVQGNNSPLHF. CDR3 DNA: TGTGCCAGCAGCGTGCAGGGTAATAATTCACCCCTCCACTTT.

This clonotype was recorded many times. V gene TRBV5-4 combines with J gene TRBJ2-7; 8 bases align to TRBD1. The CDR3 extends over 16 amino acids. Germline loops: CDR1 SGHNT, CDR2 YYREEE (reference sequence). The V gene end was trimmed by 5 bases and the J gene end by 6 bases; junction bases not matched to a gene: 16. The CDR3 DNA reads TGTGCCAGCAGGCAGAGTGAACTAGGACAGGGAAGCGAGCAGTACTTC. Amino acid sequence: CASRQSELGQGSEQYF.

This clonotype was counted a few times. The chain employs TRBV10-3 and TRBJ2-7, with TRBD2 matching 7 bases. Trimming removed 0 bases from V and 2 bases from J; junction bases left unmatched: 4. CDR1 ENHRY and CDR2 SYGVKD come from the germline V gene. The CDR3 is made up of 15 amino acids. CDR3 in DNA: TGTGCCATCAGTGAGTCGGGGGGGGTCCCCTACGAGCAGTACTTC. Translating gives CAISESGGVPYEQYF.

This clonotype has at least ten counts. This chain uses TRBV7-9 with TRBJ2-5; TRBD2 agrees at 9 bases. V trimming: 5 bases; J trimming: 4 bases; junction bases outside the gene matches: 11. This CDR3 has 16 residues. Germline CDR1 and CDR2: SEHNR and FQNEAQ (reference sequence). The CDR3 DNA reads as TGTGCCAGCAGCCCCCGGGGGGCGCGGGAGGGAGAGACCCAGTACTTC. Translated, it gives CASSPRGAREGETQYF.

This clonotype has at least ten counts. This chain connects TRBV27 to TRBJ2-7; 7 nucleotides match TRBD1. Germline V gene lookup returns CDR1 MNHEY and CDR2 SMNVEV (reference sequence). V was clipped by 6 bases and J by 3 bases; unmatched bases: 5. The CDR3 is 13 residues long. The CDR3 is CASSVRGHYEQYF. DNA for the CDR3: TGTGCCAGCAGCGTGAGGGGGCACTACGAGCAGTACTTC.

This clonotype was detected a few times. The genes are TRBV28 and TRBJ2-7, with 8 positions matching TRBD1. There are 13 residues in the CDR3. CDR1 and CDR2 from the germline V gene are MDHEN and SYDVKM. V was clipped by 6 bases and J by 5 bases; unmatched bases: 6. In nucleotides, the CDR3 is TGTGCCAGCAGAACCGGGACAGGCCACGAGCAGTACTTC. Translated: CASRTGTGHEQYF.

This clonotype was observed at least ten times. The gene calls are TRBV28 and TRBJ1-1; D not certain. CDR1 MDHEN and CDR2 SYDVKM come from the germline V gene. The V and J ends lost 10 bases and 0 bases respectively, with 12 bases between them. This CDR3 comprises 13 residues. The chain's CDR3 is CATWGKLNTEAFF. The CDR3 nucleotides are TGTGCCACCTGGGGAAAACTGAACACTGAAGCTTTCTTT. Drawing the rest from reference TRBV28 and TRBJ1-1, the complete variable domain is DVKVTQSSRYLVKRTGEKVFLECVQDMDHENMFWYRQDPGLGLRLIYFSYDVKMKEKGDIPEGYSVSREKKERFSLILESASTNQTSMYLCATWGKLNTEAFFGQGTRLTVV.